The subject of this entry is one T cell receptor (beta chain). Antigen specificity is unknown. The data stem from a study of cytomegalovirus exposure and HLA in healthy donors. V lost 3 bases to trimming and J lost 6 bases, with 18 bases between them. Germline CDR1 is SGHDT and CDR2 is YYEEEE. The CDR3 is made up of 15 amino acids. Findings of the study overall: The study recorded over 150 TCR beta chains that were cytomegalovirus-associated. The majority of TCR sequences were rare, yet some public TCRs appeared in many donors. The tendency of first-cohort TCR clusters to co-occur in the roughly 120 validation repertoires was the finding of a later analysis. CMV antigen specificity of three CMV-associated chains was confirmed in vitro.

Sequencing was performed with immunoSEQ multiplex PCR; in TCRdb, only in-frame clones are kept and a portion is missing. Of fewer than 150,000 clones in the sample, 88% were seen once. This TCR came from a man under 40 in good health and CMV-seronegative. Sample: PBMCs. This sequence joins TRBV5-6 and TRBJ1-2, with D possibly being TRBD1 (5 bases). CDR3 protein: CASSSTSREVDGYTF. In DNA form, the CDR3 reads TGTGCCAGCAGCTCGACGAGCAGGGAGGTAGATGGCTACACCTTC.